This record looks at one TCR beta chain sequence and its context. The record originates from a study of blood T cells in healthy people across ages. CDR3 length: 14 amino acids. Germline CDR1 MDHEN, CDR2 SYDVKM. Primers used in a second PCR of about 6 to 11 cycles were a sample-barcoded 5' primer and a J-beta primer mix. TCRdb reprocessed the 5' RACE reads via MiXCR and lists one record per CDR3 protein. The data contain around 1,000,000 distinct CDR3 sequences, about 25% of them seen just once; the ten biggest clones take up about 0.72%. These data were also reused for a study on T cells of mothers and their children.

The clonotype comes from a girl aged 2-9 years in good health. The V call is TRBV28, the J call TRBJ2-5, with D unresolved. The J call may be wrong; the DNA end is better matched by TRBJ2-7. Sequenced sample: blood. Written as DNA, the CDR3 is TGTGCCAGCAGTTGGTCTGGCGGAGCCTACGAGCAGTACTTC. Residues: CASSWSGGAYEQYF.